These 16 T cell receptor beta chains were sequenced from one sample in a study of T-cell memory formation after mild COVID-19. TCRdb passed the 5' RACE reads through MiXCR, listing each CDR3 protein once. The data contain 380,000 or so distinct CDR3 sequences, roughly 13% of them singletons. The sample comprised PBMCs or a T cell subset sorted from them (not recorded which). These receptors all stem from a man younger than 30 who had mild COVID-19 (a few samples of this study predate the infection). Cell type and time point are not known.

Ten or more counts support this clonotype. The chain recombines TRBV5-1 with TRBJ2-1; 7 positions agree with TRBD1. Per germline, CDR1 SGHRS and CDR2 YFSETQ. This CDR3 has 13 amino acids. V gave up 4 bases and J gave up 10 bases; unmatched junction bases: 8. The CDR3 reads CASSNRQGEEQFF. For the CDR3, the DNA is TGCGCCAGCAGCAACCGACAGGGAGAAGAGCAGTTCTTC.

This clonotype was seen a few times. V gene TRBV20-1 combines with J gene TRBJ2-1; D may match TRBD1 or TRBD2 (5 bases each). Germline values: CDR1 DFQATT, CDR2 SNEGSKA (reference sequence). Trimming removed 5 bases from V and 9 bases from J, with 17 bases in between. This CDR3 region has 13 residues. CDR3 residues: CSASGTDDGEQFF. For the CDR3, the DNA is TGCAGTGCTTCCGGGACGGACGATGGTGAGCAGTTCTTC.

The rearrangement links TRBV9 to TRBJ1-2; 7 bases agree with TRBD1. This CDR3 region has 13 residues. From germline, CDR1 is SGDLS and CDR2 YYNGEE. The junction had 6 bases not matched to a gene; V was cut back by 4 bases and J by 6 bases. CDR3 in amino acids: CASSRDSGNGYTF. CDR3 nucleotide sequence: TGTGCCAGCAGCCGGGACAGCGGAAATGGCTACACCTTC.

The rearrangement links TRBV12-5 to TRBJ2-7; possibly TRBD1 for D (5 bases). Germline V lookup: CDR1 LGHNT, CDR2 FRNRAP. The CDR3 spans 15 residues. Between the trimmed V and J ends, which lost 2 bases and 0 bases, there was a span of 11 bases. Written as DNA, the CDR3 is TGTGCTAGTGGTTTGATGTCAGGGTCCTCCTACGAGCAGTACGTC. As protein: CASGLMSGSSYEQYV.

The gene calls are TRBV12-3 or TRBV12-4 and TRBJ1-1; possible D gene TRBD1, 5 bases. V was shortened by 7 bases and J by 2 bases, with 14 bases between the two germline ends. The CDR3 has 14 residues. CDR3 nucleotide sequence: TGTGCCAGCAAACTCAGGGTCGTCAACACTGAAGCTTTCTTT. Protein product: CASKLRVVNTEAFF.

V gene TRBV5-8 combines with J gene TRBJ1-4; no firm D call. The CDR3 loop spans 14 amino acids. Trimming shortened V by 1 base and J by 8 bases, and 12 bases separated the two germline ends. Per the germline V gene, CDR1 is SGHTS and CDR2 is YDEGEE. CDR3 residues: CASSLSARGEKLFF. CDR3 nucleotides: TGTGCCAGCAGCTTGTCCGCTCGAGGCGAAAAACTGTTTTTT. The full variable domain, in which reference TRBV5-8 and TRBJ1-4 provide the parts outside the CDR3, is EAGVTQSPTHLIKTRGQQATLRCSPISGHTSVYWYQQALGLGLQFLLWYDEGEERNRGNFPPRFSGRQFPNYSSELNVNALELEDSALYLCASSLSARGEKLFFGSGTQLSVL.

V and J are TRBV10-3 and TRBJ1-2; D is ambiguous. The germline CDR1 and CDR2 sequences are ENHRY and SYGVKD. The length of the CDR3 is 15 residues. Trimming stripped 2 bases from V and 0 bases from J, with 10 bases between. CDR3 protein: CAISEPGIPNYGYTF. The CDR3 region has the DNA TGTGCCATCAGTGAGCCAGGCATCCCTAACTATGGCTACACCTTC.

The V call is TRBV7-2, the J call TRBJ2-7; the match to TRBD2 covers 7 bases. The J segment lost 1 base and the V segment lost 4 bases, leaving 4 bases of the junction unmatched. CDR1 and CDR2 (germline): SGHTA, FQGNSA. This CDR3 is 14 amino acids long. This CDR3 is CASSSGGGSYEQYV. The CDR3 nucleotides are TGTGCCAGCAGCTCGGGGGGAGGGTCCTACGAGCAGTACGTC.

The CDR3 DNA follows: TGCGCCAGCAGCTCAACAGGGGCCGGTGGCTACACCTTC. Its protein is CASSSTGAGGYTF. The chain uses TRBV5-1 and TRBJ1-2; 7 nucleotides agree with TRBD1. Germline CDR1 and CDR2: SGHRS and YFSETQ. The CDR3 covers 13 residues. The trim removed 3 bases at V and 7 bases at J, leaving 6 bases unmatched.

The chain carries TRBV5-1 and TRBJ1-1; D gene unclear. V was shortened by 0 bases and J by 3 bases, with 9 bases between the two germline ends. Germline CDR1 and CDR2: SGHRS and YFSETQ. The length of the CDR3 is 14 residues. The CDR3 loop is CASSLDGMYTEAFF. CDR3 coding DNA: TGCGCCAGCAGCTTGGACGGGATGTACACTGAAGCTTTCTTT.

In its sample, this clonotype was seen many times. The V call is TRBV7-2, the J call TRBJ1-3; the match to TRBD1 covers 7 bases. Germline CDR1 is SGHTA and CDR2 is FQGNSA. The CDR3 loop spans 14 amino acids. V shed 5 bases, J shed 3 bases, and the junction held 4 bases outside the gene matches. The CDR3 loop reads CASSITGDGNTIYF. For the CDR3, the DNA is TGTGCCAGCAGCATCACAGGGGATGGAAACACCATATATTTT.

The genes are TRBV2 and TRBJ2-1; no clear D gene. Between the trimmed V and J ends, which lost 8 bases and 9 bases, there was a span of 8 bases. The CDR3 runs 10 residues. Germline CDR1 reads SNHLY; CDR2 reads FYNNEI. The CDR3 bases are TGTGCCAGCGTTCGTGGTGAGCAGTTCTTC. It translates to CASVRGEQFF.

This clonotype came up a few times. CDR3 amino acids: CASSLGWGPYNEQFF. Here the CDR3 DNA reads TGCGCCAGCAGCTTGGGGTGGGGTCCTTACAATGAGCAGTTCTTC. V and J are TRBV5-1 and TRBJ2-1; D gene unclear. Germline V gene lookup returns CDR1 SGHRS and CDR2 YFSETQ. CDR3 length: 15 residues. The V end was cut by 0 bases, the J end by 4 bases, with 11 bases between.

The V gene is TRBV10-3, the J gene TRBJ2-1; the match to TRBD2 covers 13 bases. Germline CDR1 reads ENHRY; CDR2 reads SYGVKD. Germline trimming cut 5 bases from V and 7 bases from J; bases unmatched to any gene: 5. This CDR3 is 15 amino acids long. The chain's CDR3 is CAISRTSGGANEQFF. The CDR3 coding sequence is TGTGCCATCAGTCGTACTAGCGGGGGGGCGAATGAGCAGTTCTTC.

This chain joins TRBV24-1 and TRBJ2-2, with 7 nucleotides matching TRBD1. CDR3 length: 17 residues. V was clipped by 4 bases and J by 5 bases; unmatched bases: 12. Germline V gives CDR1 KGHDR, CDR2 SFDVKD. The CDR3 bases are TGTGCCACCAGTGACCACGAGAACAGGGGTGAAACCGGGGAGCTGTTTTTT. Translation gives CATSDHENRGETGELFF.

J is TRBJ1-4 and V is TRBV5-1; 7 bases map to TRBD1. Looked up from germline, CDR1 is SGHRS and CDR2 is YFSETQ. The CDR3 runs 16 residues. The trim removed 1 base at V and 5 bases at J, leaving 8 bases unmatched. DNA for the CDR3: TGCGCCAGCAGCTTGCGGACAGGCCGCAGAAATGAAAAACTGTTTTTT. It encodes CASSLRTGRRNEKLFF.